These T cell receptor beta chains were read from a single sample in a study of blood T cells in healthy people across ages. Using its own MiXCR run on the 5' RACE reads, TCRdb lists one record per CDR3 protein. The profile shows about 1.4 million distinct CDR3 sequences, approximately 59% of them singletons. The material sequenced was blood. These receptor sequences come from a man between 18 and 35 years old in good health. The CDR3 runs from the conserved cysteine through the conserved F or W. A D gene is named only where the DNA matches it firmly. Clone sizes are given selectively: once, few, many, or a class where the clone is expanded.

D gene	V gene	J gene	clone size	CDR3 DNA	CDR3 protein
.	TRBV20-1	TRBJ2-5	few	TGCAGTGCTAGAGTAGTCGGTCGAGAGACCCAGTACTTC	CSARVVGRETQYF
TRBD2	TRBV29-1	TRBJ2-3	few	TGCAGCTTGTCAATAGCGGGAGAAGAAGATACGCAGTATTTT	CSLSIAGEEDTQYF
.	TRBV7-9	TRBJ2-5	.	TGTGCCAGCAGCTTAGAAGGGGAGCAAGAGACCCAGTACTTC	CASSLEGEQETQYF
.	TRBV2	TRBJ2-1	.	TGTGCCAGCAGCCCTACAGGAGGAGTGGATGAGCAGTTCTTC	CASSPTGGVDEQFF
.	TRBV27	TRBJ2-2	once	TGTGCCAGCAGACCCACTCAGGGTTTGGGGGAGCTGTTTTTT	CASRPTQGLGELFF
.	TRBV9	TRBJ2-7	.	TGTGCCAGCGGTCCTGAAGGGGGGACAGAAGTTCGATCCTACGAGCAGTACTTC	CASGPEGGTEVRSYEQYF
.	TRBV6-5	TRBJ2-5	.	TGTGCCAGCAGTTACTGGGCCGGCGACACCCAAGAGACCCAGTACTTC	CASSYWAGDTQETQYF
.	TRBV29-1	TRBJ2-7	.	TGCAGCGTTGCTTCCGGGACACCTTCCTACGAGCAGTACTTC	CSVASGTPSYEQYF
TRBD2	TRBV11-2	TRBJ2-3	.	TGTGCCAGCAGCAATCCCGGGACTACACTCACAGATACGCAGTATTTT	CASSNPGTTLTDTQYF
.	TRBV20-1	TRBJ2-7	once	TGCAGTGCTAGAAGTCTCTCCTACAATGAGCAGTACTTC	CSARSLSYNEQYF
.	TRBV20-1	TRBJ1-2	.	TGCAGTGCGTTACCACTAAACTATGGCTACACCTTC	CSALPLNYGYTF
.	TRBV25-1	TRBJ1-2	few	TGTGCCAGCAGTGGGAGGACGGAGAGAGACTATGGCTACACCTTC	CASSGRTERDYGYTF
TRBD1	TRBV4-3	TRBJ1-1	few	TGCGCCAGCAGCCAGACAGGGTGGGGCGGTCGCACTGAAGCTTTCTTT	CASSQTGWGGRTEAFF
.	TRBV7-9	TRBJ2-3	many	TGTGCCAGCAGCTTAGCAGGGGCCAGCACAGATACGCAGTATTTT	CASSLAGASTDTQYF
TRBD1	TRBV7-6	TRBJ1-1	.	TGTGCCAGCAGCTTAGTGGAGACAGGGATCTACACTGAAGCTTTCTTT	CASSLVETGIYTEAFF
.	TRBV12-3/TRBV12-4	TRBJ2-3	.	TGTGCCAGCAGTTTGGGCCCTCGGGAGTTCAAGGCAGATACGCAGTATTTT	CASSLGPREFKADTQYF
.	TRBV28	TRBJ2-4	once	TGTGCCAGCAGTTTATTAAGGGCCGGGGCAGGTGGAGGGCCCAAAAACATTCAGTACTTC	CASSLLRAGAGGGPKNIQYF
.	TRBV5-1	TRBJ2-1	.	TGCGCCAGCAGCTCGCTCCACCAGGGAGGCAATGAGCAGTTCTTC	CASSSLHQGGNEQFF
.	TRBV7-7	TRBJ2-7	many	TGTGCCAGCAGCTTAGCGAAGGGGTTGTCCTACGAGCAGTACTTC	CASSLAKGLSYEQYF
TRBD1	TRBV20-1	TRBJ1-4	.	TGCAGTGCTGGGAAGACAGGGCGAAATGAAAAACTGTTTTTT	CSAGKTGRNEKLFF
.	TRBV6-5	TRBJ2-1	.	TGTGCCAGCAGTTTTGTGGGAAGTTGGAATGAGCAGTTCTTC	CASSFVGSWNEQFF
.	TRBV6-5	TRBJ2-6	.	TGTGCCAGCAGTTTCCAGGACATCTCTGGGGCCAACGTCCTGACTTTC	CASSFQDISGANVLTF
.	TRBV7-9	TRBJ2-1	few	TGTGCCAGCAGCTACCCTAGGATAAAAAGCTCCTACAATGAGCAGTTCTTC	CASSYPRIKSSYNEQFF
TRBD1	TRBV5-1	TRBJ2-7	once	TGCGCCAGCAGCCCTGCCCGGGACAGCGGCTACGAGCAGTACTTC	CASSPARDSGYEQYF
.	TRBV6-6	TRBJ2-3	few	TGTGCCAGCAGTTCCGCTTTGACAGATACGCAGTATTTT	CASSSALTDTQYF
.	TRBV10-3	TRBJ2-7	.	TGTGCCATCAGTGAGTCTGACTACACAGGCCACGAGCAGTACTTC	CAISESDYTGHEQYF
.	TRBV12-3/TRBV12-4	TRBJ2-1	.	TGTGCCAGCGGCAAGGGAGGGGGGAATGAGCAGTTCTTC	CASGKGGGNEQFF
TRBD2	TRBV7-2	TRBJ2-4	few	TGTGCCAGCAGCTTAGTACGGGGGGGAGAGAAAAACATTCAGTACTTC	CASSLVRGGEKNIQYF